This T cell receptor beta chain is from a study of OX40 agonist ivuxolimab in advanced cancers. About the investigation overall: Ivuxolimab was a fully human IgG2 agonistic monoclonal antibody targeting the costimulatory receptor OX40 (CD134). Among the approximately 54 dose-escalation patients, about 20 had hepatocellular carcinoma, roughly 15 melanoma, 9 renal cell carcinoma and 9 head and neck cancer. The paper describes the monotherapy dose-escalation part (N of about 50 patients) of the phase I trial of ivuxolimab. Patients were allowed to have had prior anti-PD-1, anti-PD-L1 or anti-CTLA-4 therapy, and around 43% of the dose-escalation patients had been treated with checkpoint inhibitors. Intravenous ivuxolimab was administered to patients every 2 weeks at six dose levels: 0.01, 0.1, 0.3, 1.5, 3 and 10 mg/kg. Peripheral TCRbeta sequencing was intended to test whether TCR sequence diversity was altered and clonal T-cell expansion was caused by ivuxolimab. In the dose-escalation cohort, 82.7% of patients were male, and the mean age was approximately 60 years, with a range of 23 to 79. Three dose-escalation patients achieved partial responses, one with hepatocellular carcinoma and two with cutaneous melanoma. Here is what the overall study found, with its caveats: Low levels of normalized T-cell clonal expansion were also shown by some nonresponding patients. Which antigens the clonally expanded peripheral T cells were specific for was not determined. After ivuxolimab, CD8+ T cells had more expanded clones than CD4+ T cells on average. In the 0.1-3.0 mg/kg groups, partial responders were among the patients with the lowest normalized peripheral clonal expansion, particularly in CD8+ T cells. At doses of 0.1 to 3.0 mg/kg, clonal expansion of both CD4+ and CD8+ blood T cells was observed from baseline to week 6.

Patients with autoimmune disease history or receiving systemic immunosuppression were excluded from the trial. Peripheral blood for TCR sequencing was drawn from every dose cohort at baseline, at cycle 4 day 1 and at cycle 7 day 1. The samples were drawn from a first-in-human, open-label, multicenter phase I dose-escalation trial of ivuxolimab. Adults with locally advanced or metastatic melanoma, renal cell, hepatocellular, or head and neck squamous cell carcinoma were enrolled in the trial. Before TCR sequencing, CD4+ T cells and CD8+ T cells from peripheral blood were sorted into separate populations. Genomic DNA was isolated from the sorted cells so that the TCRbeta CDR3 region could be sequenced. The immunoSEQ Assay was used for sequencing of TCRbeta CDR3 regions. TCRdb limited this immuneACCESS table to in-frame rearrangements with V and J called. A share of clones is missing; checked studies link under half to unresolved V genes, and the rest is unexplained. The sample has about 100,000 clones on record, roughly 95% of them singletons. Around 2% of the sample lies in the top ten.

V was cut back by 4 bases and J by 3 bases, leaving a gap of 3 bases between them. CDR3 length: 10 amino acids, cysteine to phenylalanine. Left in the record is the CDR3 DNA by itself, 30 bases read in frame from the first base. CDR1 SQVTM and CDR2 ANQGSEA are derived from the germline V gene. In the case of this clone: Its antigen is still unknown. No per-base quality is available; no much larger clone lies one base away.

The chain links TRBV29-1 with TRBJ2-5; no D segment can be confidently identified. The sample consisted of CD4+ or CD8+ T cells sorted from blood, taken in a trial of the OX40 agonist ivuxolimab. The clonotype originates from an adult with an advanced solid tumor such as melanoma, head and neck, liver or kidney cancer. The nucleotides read TGCAGCGTTGTAAAAGAGACCCAGTACTTC. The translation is CSVVKETQYF.